These 21 T cell receptor beta chains were sequenced from one sample in a study of spatial heterogeneity in lung cancer (dated by TCRdb to the late 2010s). The receptor library was made with 5' RACE. Sequencing was carried out with a NextSeq 500. TCRdb reran the public reads through fastp at Q25 and MiXCR, keeping productive beta chains. Each entry is one CDR3 protein sequence, shown with its most common DNA and genes. The sample records some 100,000 distinct CDR3 sequences, around 12% of which are singletons. Together, the top ten hold roughly 39% of the sample. The time point label of this sample denotes: sample taken at primary tumor resection. Whole RNA extracted from tumor and nontumor lung tissue, or from cryopreserved PBMC samples, was used for TCR sequencing without cell sorting. The source was PBMCs, collected at surgery. These receptors came from a male donor with early-stage non-small cell lung cancer.

The genes are TRBV9 and TRBJ2-4; D may be TRBD2 (6 bases). V was cut by 0 bases and J by 1 base, with 8 bases left in between. Germline V gene lookup returns CDR1 SGDLS and CDR2 YYNGEE. This CDR3 spans 15 amino acids. Here the CDR3 DNA reads TGTGCCAGCAGCGTAGGAGGAGGGGCCAAAAACATTCAGTACTTC. Protein sequence: CASSVGGGAKNIQYF.

The V call is TRBV10-3, the J call TRBJ2-5; 8 bases are a match to TRBD2. The germline V gene has CDR1 ENHRY and CDR2 SYGVKD. With V trimmed by 6 bases and J by 5 bases, 11 bases remained unmatched. The CDR3 loop spans 15 amino acids. CDR3 nucleotide sequence: TGTGCCATCAGGAATAGCGGGGTAACGCGGGAGACCCAGTACTTC. Amino acid sequence: CAIRNSGVTRETQYF.

This clonotype was detected only a few times. The V call is TRBV5-1, the J call TRBJ2-1; D unresolved. Germline assignment: CDR1 SGHRS and CDR2 YFSETQ. The length of the CDR3 is 16 residues. Trimming pared 0 bases from V and 1 base from J, leaving 11 bases between. The CDR3 DNA follows: TGCGCCAGCAGCTTGGTAAGGGCGCAATCCTACAATGAGCAGTTCTTC. It codes for CASSLVRAQSYNEQFF.

The CDR3 loop is CSASILGRISNQPQHF. CDR3 nucleotide sequence: TGCAGTGCTAGTATTCTTGGCAGGATCAGCAATCAGCCCCAGCATTTT. This chain links TRBV20-1 with TRBJ1-5; D ambiguous. The ends were cut back, 3 bases at V and 1 base at J, with 16 bases in the middle. The CDR3 contains 16 residues. Germline V CDR1 and CDR2: DFQATT, SNEGSKA (reference sequence).

The genes are TRBV7-9 and TRBJ1-1, with D maybe TRBD1 (5 bases). The V gene's germline CDR1 is SEHNR and CDR2 FQNEAQ (reference sequence). V lost 1 base and J lost 6, with 12 bases in between. This CDR3 is 14 amino acids long. CDR3: CASSLGIGGPEAFF. The CDR3 DNA is TGTGCCAGCAGCTTAGGGATCGGGGGTCCTGAAGCTTTCTTT.

This clonotype has a count of ten or more. The chain employs TRBV4-3 and TRBJ1-5; D may be TRBD1 (6 bases). CDR1 and CDR2 (germline): LGHNA, YSLEER. The V gene lost 2 bases and the J gene lost 0 bases, with 8 bases spanning the gap. The CDR3 spans 15 residues. CDR3 loop: CASSQRQDSNQPQHF. In DNA, the CDR3 is TGCGCCAGCAGCCAACGACAGGATAGCAATCAGCCCCAGCATTTT.

This chain links TRBV20-1 with TRBJ2-3; the D gene is possibly TRBD1 (5 bases). The CDR3 length is 16 residues. The germline V gene has CDR1 DFQATT and CDR2 SNEGSKA (reference sequence). V lost 0 bases, J lost 2 bases, and 15 bases lay in between. This chain's CDR3 is CSARDLSRVATDTQYF. CDR3 sequence (DNA): TGCAGTGCTAGAGATCTCAGCAGGGTGGCCACAGATACGCAGTATTTT.

Only a few counts were recorded for this clonotype. The chain recombines TRBV7-9 with TRBJ2-7; 9 nucleotides match TRBD1. The CDR3 runs to 15 residues. V lost 2 bases and J lost 4; bases outside the gene matches: 6. CDR1 and CDR2 (germline): SEHNR, FQNEAQ (reference sequence). The CDR3 nucleotides read TGTGCCAGCAGCTTATCCGGGACAGGGTTGTACGAGCAGTACTTC. Residues: CASSLSGTGLYEQYF.

V is TRBV9 and J is TRBJ2-7; D ambiguous. Trimming pared 1 base from V and 4 bases from J, leaving 12 bases between. CDR1 is SGDLS, CDR2 YYNGEE, per germline. The CDR3 runs 14 residues. The CDR3 loop reads CASSVSPEFYEQYF. The CDR3 nucleotides are TGTGCCAGCAGCGTAAGCCCAGAATTTTACGAGCAGTACTTC.

The CDR3 nucleotides are TGCGCCAGCAGCCAAAGGACAGGGGGGTACGAGCAGTACTTC. Its translation is CASSQRTGGYEQYF. This rearrangement joins TRBV4-3 to TRBJ2-7; 10 positions agree with TRBD1. Germline-derived CDR1 and CDR2 are LGHNA and YSLEER. Unmatched junction bases numbered 2, after V lost 2 bases and J lost 4 bases. The CDR3 has 14 amino acids.

V and J are TRBV13 and TRBJ2-3; maybe TRBD2 (5 bases). The germline gives CDR1 PRHDT, CDR2 FYEKMQ (reference sequence). The length of the CDR3 is 15 residues. With 3 bases removed from V and 1 base from J, the gap between germline ends came to 11 bases. The CDR3 DNA follows: TGTGCCAGCAGCTTGGAACGGCGGGGCACAGATACGCAGTATTTT. Its translation is CASSLERRGTDTQYF.

This clonotype was recorded a few times. The chain is built from TRBV9 and TRBJ2-1; 11 positions agree with TRBD2. The germline V gene encodes CDR1 SGDLS and CDR2 YYNGEE. V lost 4 bases, J lost 9 bases, and 12 bases stayed unmatched. This CDR3 has 16 amino acids. CDR3 loop: CASSIPGTSGRGEQFF. The CDR3 DNA is TGTGCCAGCAGCATCCCCGGGACTAGCGGAAGGGGTGAGCAGTTCTTC.

V usage is TRBV4-3 and J usage is TRBJ2-1; D is perhaps TRBD2 (6 bases). CDR3 length: 14 residues. Trimming removed 1 base from V and 3 bases from J, with 7 bases in between. The germline V gene has CDR1 LGHNA and CDR2 YSLEER. The CDR3 nucleotides read TGCGCCAGCAGCCAAGGGGGAGGCTACAATGAGCAGTTCTTC. Translated, it gives CASSQGGGYNEQFF.

The rearrangement joins TRBV24-1 to TRBJ2-3, with no clear D. V shed 3 bases and J shed 2 bases, with 14 bases lying between them. Germline V gives CDR1 KGHDR, CDR2 SFDVKD. CDR3 size: 16 residues. The chain's CDR3 is CATSDSSAASTDTQYF. The CDR3 DNA follows: TGTGCCACCAGTGATAGCAGCGCTGCCTCCACAGATACGCAGTATTTT.

This clonotype came up a few times. The rearrangement links TRBV6-2 or TRBV6-3 to TRBJ2-1; 9 positions match TRBD1. Per the germline V gene, CDR1 is MNHEY and CDR2 is SVGEGT. The length of the CDR3 is 16 residues. V lost 5 bases and J lost 3; bases outside the gene matches: 8. CDR3 residues: CASSQTGQGRYNEQFF. CDR3 in DNA: TGTGCCAGCAGTCAAACGGGACAGGGTCGCTACAATGAGCAGTTCTTC.

This clonotype has just a few counts. This sequence joins TRBV6-5 and TRBJ2-5, with 7 bases aligning to TRBD1. Trimming took 6 bases from V and 4 from J; bases not matched to a gene: 5. The length of the CDR3 is 13 residues. Germline CDR1 MNHEY, CDR2 SVGAGI. The CDR3 DNA sequence: TGTGCCAGCAGGAGACCAGGGGGAGAGACCCAGTACTTC. It is translated as CASRRPGGETQYF.

The V gene is TRBV6-5, the J gene TRBJ1-5, with D unresolved. The CDR3 has 15 residues. Germline CDR1 is MNHEY and CDR2 is SVGAGI. Trimming took off 0 bases at V and 3 bases at J, with 9 bases between the two ends. The CDR3 loop reads CASSYSIGDNQPQHF. The CDR3 DNA is TGTGCCAGCAGTTACTCGATCGGGGACAATCAGCCCCAGCATTTT.

In the case of this clonotype: A read error is possible here, since a much larger clone lies one base away. This chain links TRBV29-1 with TRBJ2-7; D tentatively fits TRBD1 or TRBD2 (5 bases each). The CDR3 spans 13 residues. Between the trimmed V and J ends, which lost 4 bases and 4 bases, there was a span of 14 bases. CDR1 and CDR2 (germline): SQVTM, ANQGSEA. CDR3 protein: CSVAGRSAYEQYF. The CDR3 bases are TGCAGCGTTGCGGGGCGCTCTGCATACGAGCAGTACTTC.

This clonotype was detected many times. Its ends do not fully match the called genes, so a read error is possible. V and J are TRBV12-3 or TRBV12-4 and TRBJ1-1, with D uncertain. This CDR3 is built from 14 residues. In DNA form, the CDR3 reads TGCGCCAGCAGCTTGGGCGGGATGAACACTGAAGCTTTCTTT. It encodes CASSLGGMNTEAFF.

This clonotype was observed many times. The V gene is TRBV7-3, the J gene TRBJ2-1; TRBD2 might be the D (6 bases). Trimming pared 5 bases from V and 1 base from J, leaving 12 bases between. CDR3 length: 15 residues. The V gene's germline CDR1 is SGHTA and CDR2 FQGTGA. CDR3 sequence: CASSPGLASYNEQFF. CDR3 coding DNA: TGTGCCAGCAGCCCCGGGCTAGCGTCCTACAATGAGCAGTTCTTC.

The chain employs TRBV12-3 or TRBV12-4 and TRBJ2-1, with 11 bases matching TRBD1. The CDR3 loop spans 14 amino acids. With V trimmed by 6 bases and J by 10 bases, 8 bases remained unmatched. CDR3 sequence: CASSRTGGMSEQFF. CDR3 in DNA: TGTGCCAGCAGCCGGACAGGGGGCATGTCGGAGCAGTTCTTC.